Presented here are 13 T cell receptor beta chains from one specimen sequenced in a study of beta chain features in type 1 diabetes. The isolated RNA, all of it, was reverse transcribed, so expressed TCRB transcripts were what got sequenced. Some clones are missing from TCRdb's copy, which holds only in-frame ones; the method was immunoSEQ multiplex PCR. Here the sample spans around 500,000 clones, 30% being singletons. The sequenced sample consisted of naive CD4+ T cells from blood. These receptors were taken from a man between 18 and 29 years old in good health.

This clone was observed once. Here the CDR3 reads CASSYSRHTGELFF. The CDR3 nucleotides are TGTGCCAGCAGTTACTCGAGACACACCGGGGAGCTGTTTTTT. The V and J genes are TRBV6-5 and TRBJ2-2, with unresolved D. CDR3 size: 14 residues. With 0 bases removed from V and 3 bases from J, the gap between germline ends came to 5 bases. Germline loops: CDR1 MNHEY, CDR2 SVGAGI.

The rearrangement links TRBV25-1 to TRBJ2-7; D perhaps matches TRBD1 (7 bases). This CDR3 has 13 amino acids. Germline V gene data show CDR1 as MGHDK and CDR2 as SYGVNS. With 5 bases removed from V and 4 bases from J, the gap between germline ends came to 12 bases. The CDR3, as DNA: TGTGCCAGCAGTCCCAGGGGGGAATACGAGCAGTACTTC. It specifies CASSPRGEYEQYF.

The chain combines TRBV28 with TRBJ2-7; 10 positions agree with TRBD1. Germline loops: CDR1 MDHEN, CDR2 SYDVKM. This CDR3 has 15 amino acids. Trimming took 0 bases from V and 5 from J; bases not matched to a gene: 4. The CDR3 region is CASSLWGTGAHEQYF. CDR3 DNA: TGTGCCAGCAGTTTATGGGGGACAGGGGCCCACGAGCAGTACTTC.

The chain combines TRBV5-1 with TRBJ2-3; D remains ambiguous. Looked up from germline, CDR1 is SGHRS and CDR2 is YFSETQ. The CDR3 contains 14 residues. The V and J ends lost 4 bases and 6 bases respectively, with 15 bases between them. Written as DNA, the CDR3 is TGCGCCAGCAGCCGTCAAGACACGGTGGATACGCAGTATTTT. This codes for CASSRQDTVDTQYF.

This clone was seen only a few times. V is TRBV30 and J is TRBJ2-7; no definite D call. Germline-derived CDR1 and CDR2 are GTSNPN and SVGIG (reference sequence). V was trimmed by 4 bases and J by 0 bases, leaving 10 bases between them. The CDR3 consists of 13 residues. The CDR3 DNA is TGTGCCTGGAAGGCGGAACCCTCCTACGAGCAGTACTTC. Translating it yields CAWKAEPSYEQYF.

This clone has just a few counts. The chain couples TRBV25-1 to TRBJ1-5; a weak D match, TRBD1 (5 bases). The CDR3 covers 15 residues. Deletions cut 1 base from V and 4 bases from J, with 11 bases between. Germline lookup yields CDR1 MGHDK and CDR2 SYGVNS. In DNA, the CDR3 is TGTGCCAGCAGTGAATCGGCAGGGCAGAATCAGCCCCAGCATTTT. Translation gives CASSESAGQNQPQHF.

In its sample, this clone was seen a few times. The gene calls are TRBV10-3 and TRBJ2-6, with 9 bases that match TRBD1. V lost 6 bases and J lost 1; bases outside the gene matches: 7. CDR3 length equals 17 residues. The V gene's germline CDR1 is ENHRY and CDR2 SYGVKD. CDR3 in DNA: TGTGCCATCAGCTCCGGGACAGGGACATCTGGGGCCAACGTCCTGACTTTC. This codes for CAISSGTGTSGANVLTF.

This rearrangement joins TRBV4-3 to TRBJ2-1; D gene unclear. The CDR3 covers 16 residues. Trimming took 3 bases from V and 0 from J, leaving 12 bases between them. Looked up from germline, CDR1 is LGHNA and CDR2 is YSLEER. The CDR3 is CASSHEIAFSYNEQFF. DNA for the CDR3: TGCGCCAGCAGCCATGAAATTGCCTTCTCCTACAATGAGCAGTTCTTC.

V and J are TRBV5-1 and TRBJ2-1, with 10 bases aligning to TRBD2. This CDR3 contains 16 residues. Germline-derived CDR1 and CDR2 are SGHRS and YFSETQ. With V trimmed by 3 bases and J by 6 bases, 9 bases remained unmatched. The CDR3 loop reads CASSSRTSGMANEQFF. The CDR3 DNA reads as TGCGCCAGCAGCTCCCGGACTAGCGGCATGGCCAATGAGCAGTTCTTC.

This clone appeared a few times. The V gene is TRBV7-2, the J gene TRBJ2-7; TRBD1 agrees at 8 bases. The CDR3 covers 15 residues. The germline gives CDR1 SGHTA, CDR2 FQGNSA. V was pared by 4 bases and J by 6 bases, with 11 bases of the junction left unmatched. For the CDR3, the DNA is TGTGCCAGCAGCTCAACCGGGACAGGTAACTCCGAGCAGTACTTC. Translation: CASSSTGTGNSEQYF.

The J gene is TRBJ2-3, the V gene TRBV28; the match to TRBD1 covers 7 bases. This CDR3 is built from 15 residues. Per the germline V gene, CDR1 is MDHEN and CDR2 is SYDVKM. Trimming cost V 7 bases and J 0 bases; bases outside gene matches: 7. In DNA form, the CDR3 reads TGTGCCAGCACCTACCGGGACAGAAGCACAGATACGCAGTATTTT. This sequence encodes CASTYRDRSTDTQYF.

The chain combines TRBV11-1 with TRBJ2-3; no reliable D call. Between the trimmed V and J ends, which lost 2 bases and 6 bases, there was a span of 9 bases. Germline CDR1 reads SGHAT; CDR2 reads FQDESV (reference sequence). The CDR3 is 13 residues long. In DNA form, the CDR3 reads TGTGCCAGCAGCTTAATATTCGAGGATACGCAGTATTTT. Translated, it gives CASSLIFEDTQYF.

This chain joins TRBV18 and TRBJ1-1; no firm D call. The CDR3 is made up of 13 amino acids. CDR1 is KGHSH and CDR2 is LQKENI in the germline V gene. V was pared by 3 bases and J by 3 bases, with 8 bases between. This CDR3 is CASSPRTDTEAFF. The DNA for the CDR3 is TGTGCCAGCTCACCCAGAACAGACACTGAAGCTTTCTTT.